These 2 T cell receptor beta chains were sequenced from one sample in a study of radiotherapy plus CTLA-4 blockade in lung cancer (dated by TCRdb to the late 2010s). The library was generated by the immunoSEQ multiplex PCR assay. Sourced from immuneACCESS, this table was stored by TCRdb with only in-frame sequences that have V and J called. A share of the clones is absent; for the studies checked, an unresolved V gene accounts for under half, and the remainder has no known explanation. This sample lists 65,000 to 90,000 clones; approximately 86% were detected once. The top ten clones comprise around 1% of the sample. Sequencing used peripheral blood, obtained from a patient treated with radiotherapy plus ipilimumab. Source of these receptors: a human donor with non-small cell lung cancer who had stable disease on radiotherapy plus ipilimumab.

This chain joins TRBV30 and TRBJ2-3; possibly TRBD1 or TRBD2 for D (5 bases each). V was cut by 3 bases and J by 4 bases, with 5 bases left in between. Per the germline V gene, CDR1 is GTSNPN and CDR2 is SVGIG (reference sequence). The CDR3 totals 11 residues. The CDR3 protein is CAWRGADTQYF. CDR3 sequence (DNA): TGTGCCTGGAGGGGGGCAGATACGCAGTATTTT. Drawing the rest from reference TRBV30 and TRBJ2-3, the complete variable domain is SQTIHQWPATLVQPVGSPLSLECTVEGTSNPNLYWYRQAAGRGLQLLFYSVGIGQISSEVPQNLSASRPQDRQFILSSKKLLLSDSGFYLCAWRGADTQYFGPGTRLTVL.

This clone was observed once. This sequence joins TRBV6-1 and TRBJ1-6, with 7 nucleotides matching TRBD1. CDR1 is MNHNS, CDR2 SASEGT, per germline. There are 14 residues in the CDR3. The junction had 11 bases not matched to a gene; V was cut back by 6 bases and J by 12 bases. The CDR3 coding sequence is TGTGCCAGCAGGGGGACAGCTGCGAGGAGACCCCTCCACTTT. Its protein is CASRGTAARRPLHF.